The entry below describes one TCR beta chain. Its antigen is as yet unknown. The sort gate was single viable CD3+CD4+CD8-CD45RO+ cells for memory CD4+ T cells. CD4+ T cells were isolated by positive magnetic selection. Using immunoSEQ multiplex PCR, the repertoire was profiled, and TCRdb retains in-frame clones only, with some absent. The sample comprises tens of thousands of clones, over 70% of which are singletons, and 0.9% to 1.1% rests with the top ten. This entry comes from a study of memory CD4+ T cells and cytomegalovirus serostatus. The overall study: Of the healthy Belgian adults, 9 or 10 were CMV seropositive and 20 to 30 seronegative.

General study findings and limits: Repertoires predicted CMV serostatus with median bootstrapped AUC of 0.95.

V gave up 5 bases and J gave up 0 bases; unmatched junction bases: 9. This CDR3 region has 19 residues. Germline CDR1 is MNHEY and CDR2 is SMNVEV (reference sequence). Specimen: memory CD4+ T cells from blood. This rearrangement joins TRBV27 to TRBJ2-1; 14 bases map to TRBD2. This TCR was sampled from an adult in good health and CMV-seronegative. CDR3 DNA: TGTGCCAGCAGTAGGCAGGGACTAGCGGGGGCCTACTCCTACAATGAGCAGTTCTTC. This encodes CASSRQGLAGAYSYNEQFF.